This entry describes one TCR beta chain. Its antigen is currently unknown. This entry belongs to a study of T cells after yellow fever vaccination. Looked up from germline, CDR1 is SGDLS and CDR2 is YYNGEE. CDR3 length: 15 amino acids. V lost 0 bases, J lost 2 bases, and 3 bases stayed unmatched. TCRdb recomputed calls from the 5' RACE reads with MiXCR, one row per CDR3 protein. The top ten hold approximately 0.85% of the sample, which has about 240,000 distinct CDR3 sequences, 6.9% seen once. Study conclusions and caveats: Abundant clonotypes (contaminants from the bulk population) could be present in FACS-sorted repertoires. Most primary-vaccination clones recurred post-booster (roughly 96% CD4, just over 85% CD8).

V is TRBV9 and J is TRBJ2-7, with 9 positions matching TRBD2. Source: CD4+ T cells sorted from PBMCs, taken 15 days after the yellow fever booster vaccination. This TCR was recovered from a man aged 25 to 45 who received the YFV17D yellow fever vaccine. The chain's CDR3 is CASSVAASGTYEQYF. DNA of the CDR3: TGTGCCAGCAGCGTAGCGGCTAGCGGGACCTACGAGCAGTACTTC. The entire variable domain, with the rest obtained from reference TRBV9 and TRBJ2-7, is as follows: DSGVTQTPKHLITATGQRVTLRCSPRSGDLSVYWYQQSLDQGLQFLIQYYNGEERAKGNILERFSAQQFPDLHSELNLSSLELGDSALYFCASSVAASGTYEQYFGPGTRLTVT.